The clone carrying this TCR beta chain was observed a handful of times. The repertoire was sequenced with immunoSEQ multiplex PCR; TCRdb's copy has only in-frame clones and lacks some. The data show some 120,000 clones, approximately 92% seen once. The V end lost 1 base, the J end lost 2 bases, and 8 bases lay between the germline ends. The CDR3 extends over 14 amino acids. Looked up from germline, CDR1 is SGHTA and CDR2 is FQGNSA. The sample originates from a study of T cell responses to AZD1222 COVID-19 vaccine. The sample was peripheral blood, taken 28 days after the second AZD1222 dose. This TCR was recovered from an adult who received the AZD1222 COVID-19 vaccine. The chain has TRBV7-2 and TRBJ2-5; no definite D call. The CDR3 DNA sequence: TGTGCCAGCAGCTTAGGGGCAGGACAAGAGACCCAGTACTTC. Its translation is CASSLGAGQETQYF.